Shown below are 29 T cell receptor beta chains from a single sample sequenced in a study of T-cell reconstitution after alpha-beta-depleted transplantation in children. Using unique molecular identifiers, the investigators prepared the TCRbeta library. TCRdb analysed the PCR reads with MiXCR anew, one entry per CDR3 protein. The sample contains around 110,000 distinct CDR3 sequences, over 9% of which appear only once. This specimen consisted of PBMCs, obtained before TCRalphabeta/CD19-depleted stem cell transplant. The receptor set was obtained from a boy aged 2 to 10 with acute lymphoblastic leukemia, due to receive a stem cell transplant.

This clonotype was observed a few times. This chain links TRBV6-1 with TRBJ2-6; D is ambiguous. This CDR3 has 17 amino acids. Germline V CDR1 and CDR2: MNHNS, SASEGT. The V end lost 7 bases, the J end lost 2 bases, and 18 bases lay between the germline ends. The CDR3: CASTPLPHGAGANVLTF. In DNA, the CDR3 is TGTGCCAGCACCCCTCTCCCACATGGGGCTGGGGCCAACGTCCTGACTTTC.

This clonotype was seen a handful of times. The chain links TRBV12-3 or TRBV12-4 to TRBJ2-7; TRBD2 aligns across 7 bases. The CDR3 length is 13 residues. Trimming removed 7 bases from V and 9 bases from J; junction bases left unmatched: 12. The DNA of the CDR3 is TGTGCCAGCAACAAAGCGGGATTACGAGTGCAGTACTTC. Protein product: CASNKAGLRVQYF.

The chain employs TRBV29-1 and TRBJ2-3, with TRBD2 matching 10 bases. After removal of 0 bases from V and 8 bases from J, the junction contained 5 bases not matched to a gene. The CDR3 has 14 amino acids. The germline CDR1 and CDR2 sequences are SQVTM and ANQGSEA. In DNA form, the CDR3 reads TGCAGCGTTGAAGAAGCGGGAGGGCCTGGTACGCAGTATTTT. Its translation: CSVEEAGGPGTQYF.

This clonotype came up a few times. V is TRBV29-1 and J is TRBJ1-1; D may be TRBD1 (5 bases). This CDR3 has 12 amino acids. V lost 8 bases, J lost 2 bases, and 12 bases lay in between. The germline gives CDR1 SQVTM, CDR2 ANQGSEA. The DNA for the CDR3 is TGCAGCACAGGACAACTAAACACTGAAGCTTTCTTT. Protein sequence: CSTGQLNTEAFF. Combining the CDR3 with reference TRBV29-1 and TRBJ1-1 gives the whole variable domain SAVISQKPSRDICQRGTSLTIQCQVDSQVTMMFWYRQQPGQSLTLIATANQGSEATYESGFVIDKFPISRPNLTFSTLTVSNMSPEDSSIYLCSTGQLNTEAFFGQGTRLTVV.

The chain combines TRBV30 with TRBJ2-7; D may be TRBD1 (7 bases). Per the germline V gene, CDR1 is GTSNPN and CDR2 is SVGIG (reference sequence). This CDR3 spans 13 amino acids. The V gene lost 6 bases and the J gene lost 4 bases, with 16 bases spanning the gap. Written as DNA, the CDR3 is TGTGCCTGCGCCAGGGGGGCACAGTACGAGCAGTACTTC. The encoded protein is CACARGAQYEQYF.

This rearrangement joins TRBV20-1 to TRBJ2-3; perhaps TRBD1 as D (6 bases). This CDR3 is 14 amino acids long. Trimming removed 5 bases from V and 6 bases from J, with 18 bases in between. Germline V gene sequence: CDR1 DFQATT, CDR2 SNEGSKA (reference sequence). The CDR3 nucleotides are TGCAGTGCTCCCCACCCAGGGGACGACGATACGCAGTATTTT. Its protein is CSAPHPGDDDTQYF.

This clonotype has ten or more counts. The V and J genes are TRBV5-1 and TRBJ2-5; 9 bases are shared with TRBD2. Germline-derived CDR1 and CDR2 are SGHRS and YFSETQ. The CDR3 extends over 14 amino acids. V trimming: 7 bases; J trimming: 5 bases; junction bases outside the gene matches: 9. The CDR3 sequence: CASLPGTSRETQYF. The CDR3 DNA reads TGCGCCAGCCTTCCCGGGACTAGCAGGGAGACCCAGTACTTC.

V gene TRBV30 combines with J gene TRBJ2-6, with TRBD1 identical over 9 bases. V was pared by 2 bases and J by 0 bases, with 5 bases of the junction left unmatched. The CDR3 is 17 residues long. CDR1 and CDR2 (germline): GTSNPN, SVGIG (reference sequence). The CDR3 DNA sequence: TGTGCCTGGAGTAGGGACAGGGTTAGCTCTGGGGCCAACGTCCTGACTTTC. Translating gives CAWSRDRVSSGANVLTF.

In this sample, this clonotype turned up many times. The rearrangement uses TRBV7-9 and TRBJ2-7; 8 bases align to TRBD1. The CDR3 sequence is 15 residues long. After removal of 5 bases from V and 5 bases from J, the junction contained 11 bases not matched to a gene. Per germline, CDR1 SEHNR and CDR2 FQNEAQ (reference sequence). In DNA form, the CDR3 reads TGTGCCAGCAGCGGGGAGGACAGGGAGGTTCACGAGCAGTACTTC. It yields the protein CASSGEDREVHEQYF.

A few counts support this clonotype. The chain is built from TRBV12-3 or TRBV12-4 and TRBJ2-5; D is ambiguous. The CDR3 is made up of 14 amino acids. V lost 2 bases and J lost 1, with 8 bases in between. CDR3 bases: TGTGCCAGCAGTTTAAGGGTGTCCCAAGAGACCCAGTACTTC. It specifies CASSLRVSQETQYF.

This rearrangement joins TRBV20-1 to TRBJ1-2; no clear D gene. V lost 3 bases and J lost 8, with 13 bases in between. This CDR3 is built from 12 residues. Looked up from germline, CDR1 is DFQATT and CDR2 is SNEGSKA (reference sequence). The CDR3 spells CSASEKYGGYTF. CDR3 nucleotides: TGCAGTGCTAGTGAAAAATATGGAGGCTACACCTTC.

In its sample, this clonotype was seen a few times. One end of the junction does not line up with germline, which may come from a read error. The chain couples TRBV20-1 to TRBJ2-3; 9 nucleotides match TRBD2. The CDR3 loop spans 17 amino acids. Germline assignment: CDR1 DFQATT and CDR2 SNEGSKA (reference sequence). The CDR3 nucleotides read TGCTGTGCTAGAGACCTCCTAGCGGGGTCGGTCACAGATACGCAGTATTTT. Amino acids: CCARDLLAGSVTDTQYF.

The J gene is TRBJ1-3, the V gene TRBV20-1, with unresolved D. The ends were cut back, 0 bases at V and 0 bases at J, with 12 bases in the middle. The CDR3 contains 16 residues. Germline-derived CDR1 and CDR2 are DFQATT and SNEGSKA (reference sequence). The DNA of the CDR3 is TGCAGTGCTAGAGATTTTCAGGCCTCCTCTGGAAACACCATATATTTT. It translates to CSARDFQASSGNTIYF.

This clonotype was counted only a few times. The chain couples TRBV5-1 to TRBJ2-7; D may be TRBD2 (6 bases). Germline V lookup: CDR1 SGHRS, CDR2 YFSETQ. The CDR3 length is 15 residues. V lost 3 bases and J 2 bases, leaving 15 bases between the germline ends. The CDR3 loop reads CASSSIGGVAYEQYF. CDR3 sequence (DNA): TGCGCCAGCAGCTCTATCGGGGGAGTCGCCTACGAGCAGTACTTC.

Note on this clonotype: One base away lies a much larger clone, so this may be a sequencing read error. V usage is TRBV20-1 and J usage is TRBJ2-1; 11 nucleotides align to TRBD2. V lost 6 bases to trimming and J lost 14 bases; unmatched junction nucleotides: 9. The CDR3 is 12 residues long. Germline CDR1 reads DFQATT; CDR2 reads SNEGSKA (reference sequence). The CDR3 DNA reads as TGCAGTGCCCACCCGGGACTAGCGGAGGAGTTCTTC. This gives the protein CSAHPGLAEEFF.

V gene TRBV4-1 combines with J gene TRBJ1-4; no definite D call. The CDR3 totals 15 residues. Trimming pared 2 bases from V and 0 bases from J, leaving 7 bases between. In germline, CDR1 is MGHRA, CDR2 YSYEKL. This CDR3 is CASSQRFATNEKLFF. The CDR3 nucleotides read TGCGCCAGCAGCCAAAGGTTTGCAACTAATGAAAAACTGTTTTTT.

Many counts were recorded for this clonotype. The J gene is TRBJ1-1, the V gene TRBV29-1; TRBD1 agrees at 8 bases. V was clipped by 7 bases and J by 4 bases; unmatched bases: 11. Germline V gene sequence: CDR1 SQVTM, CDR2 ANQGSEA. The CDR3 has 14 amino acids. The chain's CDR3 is CSGWTGQTRTEAFF. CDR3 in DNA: TGCAGCGGGTGGACAGGGCAAACGCGCACTGAAGCTTTCTTT. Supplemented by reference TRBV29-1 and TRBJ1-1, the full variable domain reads SAVISQKPSRDICQRGTSLTIQCQVDSQVTMMFWYRQQPGQSLTLIATANQGSEATYESGFVIDKFPISRPNLTFSTLTVSNMSPEDSSIYLCSGWTGQTRTEAFFGQGTRLTVV.

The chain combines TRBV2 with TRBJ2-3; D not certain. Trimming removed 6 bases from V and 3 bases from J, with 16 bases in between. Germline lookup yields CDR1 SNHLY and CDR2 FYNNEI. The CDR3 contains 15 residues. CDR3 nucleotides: TGTGCCAGCAGAGAGCAAGCGTTAAGGACAGATACGCAGTATTTT. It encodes CASREQALRTDTQYF. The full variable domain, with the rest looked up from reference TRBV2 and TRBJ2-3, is EPEVTQTPSHQVTQMGQEVILRCVPISNHLYFYWYRQILGQKVEFLVSFYNNEISEKSEIFDDQFSVERPDGSNFTLKIRSTKLEDSAMYFCASREQALRTDTQYFGPGTRLTVL.

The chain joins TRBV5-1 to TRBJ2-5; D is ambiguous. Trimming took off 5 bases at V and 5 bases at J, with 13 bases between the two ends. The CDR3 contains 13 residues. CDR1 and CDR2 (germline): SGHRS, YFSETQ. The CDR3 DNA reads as TGCGCCAGCAGGATGAGTGGCGGCGAGACCCAGTACTTC. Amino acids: CASRMSGGETQYF.

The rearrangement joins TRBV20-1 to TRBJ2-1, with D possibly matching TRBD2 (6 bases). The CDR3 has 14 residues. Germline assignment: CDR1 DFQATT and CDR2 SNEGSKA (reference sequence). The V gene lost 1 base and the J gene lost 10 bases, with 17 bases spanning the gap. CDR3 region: CSARVFGRRDEQFF. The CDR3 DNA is TGCAGTGCTAGAGTTTTCGGGCGGCGGGACGAGCAGTTCTTC.

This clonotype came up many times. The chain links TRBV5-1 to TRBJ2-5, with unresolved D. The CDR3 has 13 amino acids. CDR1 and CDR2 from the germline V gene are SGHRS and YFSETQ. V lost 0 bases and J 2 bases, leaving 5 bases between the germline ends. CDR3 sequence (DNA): TGCGCCAGCAGCTTGGCTTTGCAAGAGACCCAGTACTTC. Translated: CASSLALQETQYF.

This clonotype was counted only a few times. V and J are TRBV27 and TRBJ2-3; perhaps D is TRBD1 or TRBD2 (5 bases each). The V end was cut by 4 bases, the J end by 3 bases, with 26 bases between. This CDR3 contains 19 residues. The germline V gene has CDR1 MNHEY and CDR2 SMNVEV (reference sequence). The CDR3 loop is CASSSFETGAIGLTDTQYF. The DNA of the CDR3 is TGTGCCAGCAGTTCTTTTGAGACCGGGGCTATAGGTTTGACAGATACGCAGTATTTT.

The CDR3 sequence is CASSTQANVLTF. CDR3 coding DNA: TGTGCCAGTAGTACCCAGGCCAACGTCCTGACTTTC. This sequence joins TRBV19 and TRBJ2-6; D is uncertain. V was cut by 4 bases and J by 6 bases, with 4 bases left in between. The CDR3 has 12 amino acids. Germline V CDR1 and CDR2: LNHDA, SQIVND (reference sequence).

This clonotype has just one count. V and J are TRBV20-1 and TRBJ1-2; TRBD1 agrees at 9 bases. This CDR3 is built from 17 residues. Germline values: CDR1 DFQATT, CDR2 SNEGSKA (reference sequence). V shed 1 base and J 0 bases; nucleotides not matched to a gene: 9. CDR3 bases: TGCAGTGCTAGAGGGACAAGACAGGGGGAAACTAACTATGGCTACACCTTC. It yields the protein CSARGTRQGETNYGYTF.

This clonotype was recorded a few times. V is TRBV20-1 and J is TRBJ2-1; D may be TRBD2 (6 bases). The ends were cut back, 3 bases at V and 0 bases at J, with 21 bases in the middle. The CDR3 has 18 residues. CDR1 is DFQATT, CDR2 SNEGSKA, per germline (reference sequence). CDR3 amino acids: CSASPQGDVGSSYNEQFF. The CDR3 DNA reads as TGCAGTGCTAGCCCCCAAGGTGATGTCGGGAGCTCCTACAATGAGCAGTTCTTC.

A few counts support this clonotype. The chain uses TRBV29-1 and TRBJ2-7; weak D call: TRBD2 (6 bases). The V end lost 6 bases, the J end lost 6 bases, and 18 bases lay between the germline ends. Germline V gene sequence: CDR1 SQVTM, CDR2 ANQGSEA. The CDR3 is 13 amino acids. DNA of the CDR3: TGCAGCGTCGACCCGGGACTCCGTGGCGAGCAGTACTTC. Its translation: CSVDPGLRGEQYF.

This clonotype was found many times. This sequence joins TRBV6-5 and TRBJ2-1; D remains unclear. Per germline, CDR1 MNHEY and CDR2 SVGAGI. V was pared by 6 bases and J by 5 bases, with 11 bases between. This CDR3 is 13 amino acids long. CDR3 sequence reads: CASRSTGDNEQFF. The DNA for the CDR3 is TGTGCCAGCAGGTCAACTGGGGACAATGAGCAGTTCTTC.

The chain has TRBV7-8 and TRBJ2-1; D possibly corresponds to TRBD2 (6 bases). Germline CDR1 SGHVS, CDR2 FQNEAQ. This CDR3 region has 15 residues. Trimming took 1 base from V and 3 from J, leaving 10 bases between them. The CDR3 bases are TGTGCCAGCAGCTTAGATAGCGGCTACTACAATGAGCAGTTCTTC. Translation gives CASSLDSGYYNEQFF.

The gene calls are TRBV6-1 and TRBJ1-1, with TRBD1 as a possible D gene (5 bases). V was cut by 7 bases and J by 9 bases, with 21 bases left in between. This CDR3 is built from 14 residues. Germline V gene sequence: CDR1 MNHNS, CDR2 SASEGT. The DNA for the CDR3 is TGTGCCAGCACTCACCGGGGGGTAATCTCTAAAGCTTTCTTT. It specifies CASTHRGVISKAFF.